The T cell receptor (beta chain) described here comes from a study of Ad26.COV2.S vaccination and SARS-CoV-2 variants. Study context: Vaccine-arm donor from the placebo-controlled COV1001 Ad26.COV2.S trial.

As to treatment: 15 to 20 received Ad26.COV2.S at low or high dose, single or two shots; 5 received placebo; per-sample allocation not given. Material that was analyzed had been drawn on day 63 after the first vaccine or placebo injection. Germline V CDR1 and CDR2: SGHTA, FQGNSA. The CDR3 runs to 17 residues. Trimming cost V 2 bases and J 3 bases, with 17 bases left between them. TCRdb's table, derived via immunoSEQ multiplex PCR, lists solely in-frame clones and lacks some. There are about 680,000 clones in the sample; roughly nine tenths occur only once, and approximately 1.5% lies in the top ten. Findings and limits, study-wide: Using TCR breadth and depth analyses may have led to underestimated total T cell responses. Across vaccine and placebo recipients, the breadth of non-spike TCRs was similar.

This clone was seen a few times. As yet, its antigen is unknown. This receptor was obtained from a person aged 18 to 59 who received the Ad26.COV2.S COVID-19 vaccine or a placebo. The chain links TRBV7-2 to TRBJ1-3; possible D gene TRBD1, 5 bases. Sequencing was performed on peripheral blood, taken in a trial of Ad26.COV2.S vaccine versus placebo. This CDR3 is CASSLTGPRSIGNTIYF. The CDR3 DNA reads TGTGCCAGCAGCTTAACGGGACCACGTTCGATTGGAAACACCATATATTTT.